This T cell receptor (beta chain) derives from a study of CD8 T cells in ankylosing spondylitis. Regarding this clonotype: What it recognizes is unknown.

Quantitative 5'-RACE with molecular barcodes generated TCR beta libraries. TCRdb processed the 5' RACE reads anew with MiXCR; each CDR3 protein has one entry. The sample gives a few hundred thousand distinct CDR3 sequences, 20% to 25% of which show up once; roughly 16% is in the top ten. Broader study findings: Reactive arthritis synovial fluid and blood were previously reported to contain some motif variants. Several highly homologous variants made up a TCR beta motif, and this motif appeared characteristic of ankylosing spondylitis blood. Clones linked with disease were CD8+ and fairly uncommon in the peripheral blood. Reportedly, matched ankylosing spondylitis synovial fluid was significantly enriched for disease-linked clones.

Trimming cost V 7 bases and J 6 bases; bases outside gene matches: 11. The germline V gene encodes CDR1 DFQATT and CDR2 SNEGSKA (reference sequence). CDR3 size: 14 residues. Sequenced material: blood, either unsorted or a sorted T cell fraction (not recorded which). V gene TRBV20-1 combines with J gene TRBJ1-5; TRBD1 matches 8 bases. The TCR was taken from a male donor with ankylosing spondylitis. This chain's CDR3 is CSVFRTGRSQPQHF. The CDR3 DNA is TGCAGTGTATTCCGGACAGGGCGAAGTCAGCCCCAGCATTTT.